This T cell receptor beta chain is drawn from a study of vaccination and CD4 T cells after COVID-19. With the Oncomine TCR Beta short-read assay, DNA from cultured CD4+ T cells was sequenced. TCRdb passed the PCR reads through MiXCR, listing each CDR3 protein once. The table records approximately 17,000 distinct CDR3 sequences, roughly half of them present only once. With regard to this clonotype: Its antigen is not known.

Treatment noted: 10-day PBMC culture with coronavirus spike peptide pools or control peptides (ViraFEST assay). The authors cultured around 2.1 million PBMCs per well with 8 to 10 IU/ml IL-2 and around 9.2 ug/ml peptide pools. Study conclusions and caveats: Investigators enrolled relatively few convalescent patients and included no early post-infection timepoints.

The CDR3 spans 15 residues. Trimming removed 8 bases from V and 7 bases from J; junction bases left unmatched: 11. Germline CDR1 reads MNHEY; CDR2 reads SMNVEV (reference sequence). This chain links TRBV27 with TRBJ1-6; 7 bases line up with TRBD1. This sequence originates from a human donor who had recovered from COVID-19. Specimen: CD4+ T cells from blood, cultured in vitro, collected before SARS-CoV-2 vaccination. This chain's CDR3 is CASRGQTAFNSPLHF. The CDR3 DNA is TGTGCCAGCCGGGGACAGACGGCATTCAATTCACCCCTCCACTTT.